The 21 T cell receptor beta chains below all came from one sample that was sequenced in a study of blood T cells in healthy people across ages (dated by TCRdb to between 2015 and 2016). The library came from 5' RACE. The sample was run on an Illumina HiSeq 2500. A second about 7 to 11 cycle PCR used a sample-barcoded 5' primer and a J-beta primer mix. TCRdb handled the public reads itself, with Q25 trimming in fastp and clone calling in MiXCR, and kept productive beta chains. Identical CDR3 proteins give one entry, which carries the most common genes and DNA. The sample profile shows about 670,000 distinct CDR3 sequences; 40% to 45% of them were found once. Jointly, the top ten make up about 32% of the sample. Specimen: blood. Source of these receptors: an elderly man in good health.

The J gene is TRBJ2-3, the V gene TRBV29-1, with TRBD2 matching 7 bases. The CDR3 totals 16 residues. V was clipped by 3 bases and J by 6 bases; unmatched bases: 15. Germline V lookup: CDR1 SQVTM, CDR2 ANQGSEA. The CDR3 region is CSVDKISGRSGDTQYF. In DNA, the CDR3 is TGCAGCGTTGATAAGATTAGCGGGCGTTCCGGGGATACGCAGTATTTT.

The chain joins TRBV13 to TRBJ2-3; 9 bases map to TRBD1. The CDR3 is made up of 16 amino acids. The junction had 8 bases not matched to a gene; V was cut back by 5 bases and J by 2 bases. CDR1 and CDR2 from the germline V gene are PRHDT and FYEKMQ (reference sequence). CDR3: CASSPRGQGTTDTQYF. In DNA, the CDR3 is TGTGCCAGCAGCCCCCGGGGACAGGGAACCACAGATACGCAGTATTTT.

This clonotype was counted between two and nine times. The V call is TRBV4-1, the J call TRBJ2-6, with D perhaps TRBD1 (6 bases). This CDR3 contains 19 residues. Germline loops: CDR1 MGHRA, CDR2 YSYEKL. V was pared by 0 bases and J by 2 bases, with 17 bases between. The CDR3 bases are TGCGCCAGCAGCCAAGATGGGCAGGGGCTAAGAACTGGGGCCAACGTCCTGACTTTC. Translated: CASSQDGQGLRTGANVLTF.

The chain uses TRBV7-2 and TRBJ2-7; 8 bases align to TRBD1. The CDR3 contains 16 residues. After removal of 0 bases from V and 3 bases from J, the junction contained 7 bases not matched to a gene. Germline V CDR1 and CDR2: SGHTA, FQGNSA. This CDR3 is CASSLAGTGNLYEQYF. DNA of the CDR3: TGTGCCAGCAGCTTAGCAGGGACAGGTAACCTCTACGAGCAGTACTTC.

The chain employs TRBV11-2 and TRBJ2-1; 10 nucleotides line up with TRBD2. CDR3 length: 15 amino acids. The J segment lost 5 bases and the V segment lost 4 bases, leaving 5 bases of the junction unmatched. CDR1 SGHAT and CDR2 FQNNGV come from the germline V gene. This CDR3 is CASSSGLANNNEQFF. The CDR3 DNA reads as TGTGCCAGCAGCTCGGGACTAGCGAACAACAATGAGCAGTTCTTC. Full variable domain (remainder filled in from reference TRBV11-2 and TRBJ2-1): EAGVAQSPRYKIIEKRQSVAFWCNPISGHATLYWYQQILGQGPKLLIQFQNNGVVDDSQLPKDRFSAERLKGVDSTLKIQPAKLEDSAVYLCASSSGLANNNEQFFGPGTRLTVL.

This clonotype has ten or more counts. V gene TRBV29-1 combines with J gene TRBJ2-1; 12 bases line up with TRBD1. Germline V lookup: CDR1 SQVTM, CDR2 ANQGSEA. The V gene end was trimmed by 5 bases and the J gene end by 0 bases; junction bases not matched to a gene: 14. The CDR3 length is 19 residues. The CDR3 protein is CSVWSAGQGALRSYNEQFF. As DNA, the CDR3 is TGCAGCGTTTGGTCCGCGGGACAGGGGGCCCTCCGCTCCTACAATGAGCAGTTCTTC.

V and J are TRBV7-9 and TRBJ2-1; possibly TRBD2 for D (7 bases). V was trimmed by 5 bases and J by 8 bases, leaving 19 bases between them. CDR3 size: 15 residues. Germline CDR1 SEHNR, CDR2 FQNEAQ (reference sequence). The CDR3 region is CASSPPGAGVYEQFF. CDR3 in DNA: TGTGCCAGCAGCCCCCCAGGGGCGGGGGTGTATGAGCAGTTCTTC.

This clonotype showed up just a few times. The chain recombines TRBV24-1 with TRBJ2-3; D assignment may be TRBD1 or TRBD2 (5 bases each). CDR1 is KGHDR and CDR2 is SFDVKD in the germline V gene. Trimming left V 5 bases short and J 3 bases short, with 8 bases between. There are 13 residues in the CDR3. DNA for the CDR3: TGTGCCACCAGTGCTGGGGGTACAGATACGCAGTATTTT. Translation: CATSAGGTDTQYF.

This clonotype came up many times. The V call is TRBV7-2, the J call TRBJ2-2, with a tentative D call TRBD1 (6 bases). V was clipped by 2 bases and J by 6 bases, with 13 bases between them. Germline CDR1 is SGHTA and CDR2 is FQGNSA. The CDR3 is 15 amino acids. The chain's CDR3 is CASSLRRGSSGELFF. CDR3 nucleotide sequence: TGTGCCAGCAGCTTACGCAGGGGTAGTTCCGGGGAGCTGTTTTTT. Together with reference TRBV7-2 and TRBJ2-2, the CDR3 gives the full variable domain: GAGVSQSPSNKVTEKGKDVELRCDPISGHTALYWYRQSLGQGLEFLIYFQGNSAPDKSGLPSDRFSAERTGGSVSTLTIQRTQQEDSAVYLCASSLRRGSSGELFFGEGSRLTVL.

The gene calls are TRBV10-3 and TRBJ2-1; 8 nucleotides match TRBD1. J gave up 7 bases and V 1 base, and 9 bases lay outside the gene matches. The germline V gene encodes CDR1 ENHRY and CDR2 SYGVKD. This CDR3 region has 16 residues. CDR3 bases: TGTGCCATCAGTGAGTACGAGACAGGGGTTGGGAATGAGCAGTTCTTC. Residues: CAISEYETGVGNEQFF.

This chain uses TRBV20-1 with TRBJ2-4; 8 bases fit TRBD1. J gave up 2 bases and V 5 bases, and 8 bases lay outside the gene matches. Germline assignment: CDR1 DFQATT and CDR2 SNEGSKA (reference sequence). The CDR3 is made up of 15 amino acids. CDR3 sequence: CSAFTGGASKNIQYF. CDR3 nucleotide sequence: TGCAGTGCTTTTACAGGGGGAGCATCCAAAAACATTCAGTACTTC.

CDR3: CASRAIAGGTDTQYF. CDR3 DNA sequence: TGTGCCAGCAGGGCAATAGCGGGGGGTACAGATACGCAGTATTTT. V gene TRBV6-5 combines with J gene TRBJ2-3; 10 bases are shared with TRBD2. The germline V gene has CDR1 MNHEY and CDR2 SVGAGI. Trimming took 6 bases from V and 3 from J; bases not matched to a gene: 6. The CDR3 has 15 residues.

The chain employs TRBV11-2 and TRBJ1-1; D possibly corresponds to TRBD1 (5 bases). V dropped 6 bases and J dropped 5 bases, with 19 bases sitting between them. The CDR3 totals 15 residues. Germline V gene data show CDR1 as SGHAT and CDR2 as FQNNGV. CDR3 nucleotide sequence: TGTGCCAGCAGTTCTCTCGGGGGGGGAAGGACTGAAGCTTTCTTT. This sequence encodes CASSSLGGGRTEAFF.

Ten or more counts support this clonotype. V usage is TRBV29-1 and J usage is TRBJ2-3; no clear D. Germline loops: CDR1 SQVTM, CDR2 ANQGSEA. Trimming removed 7 bases from V and 3 bases from J, with 11 bases in between. The CDR3 is 12 residues long. Here the CDR3 reads CSERTETDTQYF. For the CDR3, the DNA is TGCAGCGAACGGACCGAGACAGATACGCAGTATTTT.

The chain links TRBV5-1 to TRBJ2-1; 10 nucleotides align to TRBD1. The CDR3 length is 14 residues. V trimming: 2 bases; J trimming: 7 bases; junction bases outside the gene matches: 3. Per germline, CDR1 SGHRS and CDR2 YFSETQ. The CDR3 sequence is CASSFADRGNEQFF. In DNA form, the CDR3 reads TGCGCCAGCAGCTTTGCGGACAGGGGGAATGAGCAGTTCTTC.

This clonotype was seen once. A read error may account for a junction end that differs from germline. The chain is built from TRBV2 and TRBJ2-3, with TRBD1 identical over 8 bases. The CDR3 extends over 14 amino acids. Germline CDR1 is SNHLY and CDR2 is FYNNEI. CDR3 sequence: CASSRDRNTDAQYF. The CDR3 region has the DNA TGTGCCAGCAGTCGGGACAGGAACACAGATGCGCAGTATTTT.

This clonotype was seen at least ten times. One end of the junction is discordant with germline, which a read error may explain. The J gene is TRBJ2-5, the V gene TRBV18, with 7 nucleotides matching TRBD1. CDR3 length equals 13 residues. The germline gives CDR1 KGHSH, CDR2 LQKENI. CDR3 DNA sequence: TGCGCCAGCAGCCCCAGACAGGGTGAGACCCAGTACTTC. Protein: CASSPRQGETQYF. The variable domain in full, completed from reference TRBV18 and TRBJ2-5, reads NAGVMQNPRHLVRRRGQEARLRCSPMKGHSHVYWYRQLPEEGLKFMVYLQKENIIDESGMPKERFSAEFPKEGPSILRIQQVVRGDSAAYFCASSPRQGETQYFGPGTRLLVL.

The genes are TRBV29-1 and TRBJ1-1; a weak D match, TRBD1 (5 bases). The germline V gene encodes CDR1 SQVTM and CDR2 ANQGSEA. V lost 4 bases, J lost 0 bases, and 6 bases lay in between. The CDR3 has 12 residues. CDR3 DNA: TGCAGCGTTGGCAGGGTGAACACTGAAGCTTTCTTT. Its protein product is CSVGRVNTEAFF.

V gene TRBV6-5 combines with J gene TRBJ1-2; TRBD1 might be the D (5 bases). Germline assignment: CDR1 MNHEY and CDR2 SVGAGI. Deletions cut 4 bases from V and 8 bases from J, with 14 bases between. The CDR3 length is 13 residues. The CDR3 bases are TGTGCCAGCAGTTTGCCAGGGATGAACGGCTACACCTTC. It translates to CASSLPGMNGYTF.

V gene TRBV7-2 combines with J gene TRBJ2-2; 8 positions match TRBD2. Germline trimming cut 2 bases from V and 6 bases from J; bases unmatched to any gene: 8. Germline lookup yields CDR1 SGHTA and CDR2 FQGNSA. CDR3 length: 16 residues. The chain's CDR3 is CASSLSPSGSSGELFF. CDR3 in DNA: TGTGCCAGCAGCTTATCGCCCAGCGGGAGTTCCGGGGAGCTGTTTTTT.

V is TRBV5-5 and J is TRBJ2-5; the D gene is possibly TRBD1 (6 bases). Trimming shortened V by 5 bases and J by 1 base, and 15 bases separated the two germline ends. The CDR3 runs 15 residues. Germline loops: CDR1 SGHKS, CDR2 YYEKEE (reference sequence). DNA of the CDR3: TGTGCCAGCAGGAGGAACACAGGGATCCAAGAGACCCAGTACTTC. It translates to CASRRNTGIQETQYF.